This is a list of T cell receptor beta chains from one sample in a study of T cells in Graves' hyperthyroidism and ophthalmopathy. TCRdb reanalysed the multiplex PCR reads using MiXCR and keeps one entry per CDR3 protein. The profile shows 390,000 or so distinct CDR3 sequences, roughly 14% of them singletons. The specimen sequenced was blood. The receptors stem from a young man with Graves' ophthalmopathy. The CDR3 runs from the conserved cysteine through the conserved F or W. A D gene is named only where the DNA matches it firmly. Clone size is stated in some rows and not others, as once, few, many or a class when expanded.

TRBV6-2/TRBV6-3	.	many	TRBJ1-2	CASSYHVGGYTF	TGTGCCAGCAGTTACCACGTCGGTGGCTACACCTTC
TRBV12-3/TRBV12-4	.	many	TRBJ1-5	CASSPLNQPQHF	TGTGCCAGCAGTCCCCTAAATCAGCCCCAGCATTTT
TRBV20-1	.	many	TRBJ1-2	CSAAPPGYGYTF	TGCAGTGCCGCCCCCCCGGGGTATGGCTACACCTTC
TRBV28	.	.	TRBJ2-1	CASSWGRGAYEQFF	TGTGCCAGCAGTTGGGGTAGGGGGGCCTACGAGCAGTTCTTC
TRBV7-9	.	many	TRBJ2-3	CASSSTERDTQYF	TGTGCCAGCAGCTCCACTGAGAGGGATACGCAGTATTTT
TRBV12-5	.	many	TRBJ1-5	CASGFGGAGQPQHF	TGTGCTAGTGGTTTCGGGGGCGCTGGTCAGCCCCAGCATTTT
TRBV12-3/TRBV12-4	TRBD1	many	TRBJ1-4	CASRRQGADEKLFF	TGTGCCAGCAGGAGACAGGGGGCGGATGAAAAACTGTTTTTT
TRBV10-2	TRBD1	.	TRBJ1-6	CASSQGASPLHF	TGCGCCAGCAGTCAGGGGGCTTCACCCCTCCACTTT
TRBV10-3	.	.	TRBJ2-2	CAISESAGGLELFF	TGTGCCATCAGTGAGAGCGCTGGTGGTCTGGAGCTGTTTTTT
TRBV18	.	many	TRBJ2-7	CASSPYGYEQYF	TGTGCCAGCTCACCATACGGTTACGAGCAGTACTTC
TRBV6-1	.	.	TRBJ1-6	CASSETGTHNSPLHF	TGTGCCAGCAGTGAAACTGGGACACACAATTCACCCCTCCACTTT
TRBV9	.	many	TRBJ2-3	CASSVVSTDTQYF	TGTGCCAGCAGCGTAGTGAGCACAGATACGCAGTATTTT
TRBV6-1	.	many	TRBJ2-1	CASSYGGGNEQFF	TGTGCCAGCAGTTATGGAGGGGGGAATGAGCAGTTCTTC
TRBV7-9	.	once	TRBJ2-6	CASSPELGSGANVLTF	TGTGCCAGCAGCCCGGAATTAGGTTCTGGGGCCAACGTCCTGACTTTC
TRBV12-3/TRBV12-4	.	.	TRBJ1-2	CASSLTRQSGYTF	TGTGCCAGCAGTTTAACGAGACAATCGGGCTACACCTTC
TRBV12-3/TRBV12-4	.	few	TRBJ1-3	CASSLWQGNTIYF	TGTGCCAGCAGTTTATGGCAGGGAAACACCATATATTTT
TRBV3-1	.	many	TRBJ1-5	CASSHVQNQPQHF	TGTGCCAGCAGCCACGTCCAGAATCAGCCCCAGCATTTT
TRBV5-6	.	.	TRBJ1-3	CASGPSTSSSGNTIYF	TGTGCCAGCGGTCCCTCGACCTCGAGCTCTGGAAACACCATATATTTT
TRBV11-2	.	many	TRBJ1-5	CASSPGTAESQPQHF	TGTGCCAGCAGCCCAGGGACCGCGGAAAGTCAGCCCCAGCATTTT
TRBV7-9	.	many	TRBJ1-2	CASSLVAGQAYGYTF	TGTGCCAGCAGCTTAGTGGCAGGGCAGGCCTATGGCTACACCTTC
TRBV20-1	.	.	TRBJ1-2	CSALTRGRANYGYTF	TGCAGTGCTCTCACCCGGGGCAGGGCAAACTATGGCTACACCTTC
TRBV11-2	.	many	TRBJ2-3	CASSLFLPDTQYF	TGTGCCAGCAGCTTATTCTTGCCAGATACGCAGTATTTT
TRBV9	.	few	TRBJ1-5	CASSARGGWQPQHF	TGTGCCAGCAGCGCAAGGGGGGGCTGGCAGCCCCAGCATTTT
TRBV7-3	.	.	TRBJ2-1	CASSRPGGEQFF	TGTGCCAGCAGCCGCCCGGGCGGGGAGCAGTTCTTC
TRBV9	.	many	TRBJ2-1	CASSVLTINEQFF	TGTGCCAGCAGCGTCCTAACTATCAATGAGCAGTTCTTC
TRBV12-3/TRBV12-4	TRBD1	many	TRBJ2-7	CASSFGQGYEQYF	TGTGCCAGCAGCTTCGGACAGGGCTACGAGCAGTACTTC
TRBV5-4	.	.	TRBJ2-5	CASSLEPIETQYF	TGTGCCAGCAGCTTGGAGCCCATAGAGACCCAGTACTTC
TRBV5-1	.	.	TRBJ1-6	CASSPGEAGWGSPLHF	TGCGCCAGCAGCCCCGGGGAGGCAGGGTGGGGATCACCCCTCCACTTT
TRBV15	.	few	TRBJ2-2	CATSIRGPGELFF	TGTGCCACCAGCATCAGAGGTCCCGGGGAGCTGTTTTTT